This T cell receptor beta chain was captured in a study of naive and memory T cell subsets (TCRdb year 2017). Turning to the overall study: Sorted naive and memory T cell subsets from peripheral blood were analyzed in the study using a UMI-based, open-source pipeline for TCR alpha and beta sequencing. The functional CMV T cell responses agreed completely with IgG serology results. RNA was DNase-treated and reverse transcribed with TCR constant-region primers, mostly using SuperScript III. Broader findings and caveats from the paper: RNA-based TCR counts may be affected by expression changes linked to T cell activation and differentiation. A clonotype was defined as a single alpha or beta chain sequence rather than as a paired alpha/beta receptor. Following error correction, more than 95% of naive TCR sequences occurred only once, which made naive abundance distributions much steeper than those of memory subsets. A few larger clonotypes were found in naive repertoires, especially CD8, and these larger clonotypes were possibly memory cells re-expressing CD45RA. TCR abundance followed a power law whose exponent differed between naive and memory subsets but was consistent across the three individuals. In both CD4 and CD8 cells, the Gini index increased while Shannon and inverse Simpson diversity decreased from naive through CM, EM and EMRA. The repertoire findings for the naive and memory subsets could not be validated against a ground truth, as none was available.

Spanning cysteine to phenylalanine, the CDR3 consists of 16 amino acids. The read is trimmed to its CDR3 DNA, 48 bases read in frame from base 1. Based on the germline V gene (reference sequence), the CDR1 and CDR2 sequences are LGHDT and YNNKEL. V is pruned by 1 base and J by 2 bases, leaving 5 bases of the junction without a gene match. This clonotype occurred a few times. The antigen this receptor binds is unknown. No base qualities exist here, and no much larger clone lies one base off it. Separate amplification of TCR alpha and beta chain libraries was performed from the second PCR step onward. To determine each donor's CMV status, fresh PBMCs were stimulated overnight with CMV viral lysate, and IFNgamma production from CD4+ T cells was then assessed. CD4 T cells were positively selected using Miltenyi beads, after which CD8 T cells were positively selected from the CD4-negative fraction. After staining for CD3, CD4, CD8, CD45RA, CD27 and a live/dead dye, cells were sorted on a BD Aria II into four subsets based on CD45RA and CD27. Blood came from three healthy volunteers, each fractionated into CD4 and CD8 T cells and then into four differentiation subsets. Roughly 120 ml of peripheral blood was collected from each donor, and PBMC were isolated from the blood using Ficoll-Paque PLUS density-gradient centrifugation. After sorting, cells were lysed in RLT buffer, RNA was extracted using a Qiagen RNeasy kit, and the extracted RNA was stored at -80 degrees C.

Library generation was performed with UMI-ligation and nested PCR. To cover both TRBC1 and TRBC2, the beta constant-region primer consisted of an equimolar mix of two oligonucleotides. The ligated cDNA went through four rounds of PCR with nested alpha and beta constant-region primers together with the SP2 primer. A single-stranded oligonucleotide containing the SP2 primer and a 12-nucleotide UMI was joined to the 3' end of the cDNA by T4 RNA ligase 1. The ligation reaction was incubated at 16°C for roughly 19-24 hours. PCR2 was typically performed as a SYBR Green qPCR and was stopped at a predetermined threshold so that over-amplification was prevented. All purifications after the first were performed with Agencourt AMPure XP magnetic beads. Library quantification was done by Qubit, followed by a TapeStation check on which the main peak was expected at around 650 bp. Pooled libraries were sequenced on an Illumina MiSeq with v2 2x251 paired-end kits, typically giving roughly 0.9-2.1 million reads per sample. Each sample's library went into the pool at 4 nM, and about 4.5-8% PhiX was added to help with cluster recognition. Concerning the study's data processing: FASTQ reads processed by Demultiplexor were assigned V and J genes by Decombinator through tag matching that tolerated a single base-pair mismatch. By using UMIs, Collapsinator corrected both sequencing errors and the frequency errors caused by PCR heterogeneity. CDR3Translator translated TCRs and extracted CDR3s from the conserved cysteine to the FGXG phenylalanine, flagging non-productive sequences. Gini, Shannon entropy and inverse Simpson indices were calculated on repertoires subsampled to equal numbers of UMI-defined TCRs. Power-law fits to clonotype abundance distributions were performed by maximum likelihood within the linear range. For one naive CD8 sample, the pipeline and MIGEC produced similar UMI counts, unique TCR numbers and clonal distributions. In one analysis, naive TCRs that were also found in any memory subset of the same donor were excluded from the naive repertoire. A set of several thousand CMV-associated CDR3 sequences, compiled from VDJdb and a published dataset, was used to search the repertoires. The public reads were reprocessed in TCRdb via fastp at Q25 and MiXCR, keeping in-frame beta chains. Identical CDR3 protein sequences are pooled into one entry, listed with their most common genes and DNA. The V and J calls shown here were made by TCRdb, not taken from the authors' results. In all, the sample holds just over 80,000 distinct CDR3 sequences, and about 10% of those were seen once. The ten most abundant clones make up over 1% of the sample.

Source material: naive CD8+ T cells from blood. The cell subset or site label, as the study defines it: naive T cells, CD45RA high CD27+. The chain uses TRBV3-1 and TRBJ2-5; the junction holds 9 bases that match TRBD1. The sequence came from a human donor in good health. The nucleotide sequence is TGTGCCAGCAGCCAAGGGACAGGGGTCGCTCAAGAGACCCAGTACTTC. Its coded protein is CASSQGTGVAQETQYF.